This T cell receptor beta chain was documented in a study of cytomegalovirus exposure and HLA in healthy donors (dated by TCRdb to the late 2010s). Regarding the complete study: An earlier analysis of more than 550 of the donors reported around 280 Gb of sequence data and 90 million to 120 million unique TCR beta sequences obtained from approximately 180 million T cells. An early release covering 550 to 650 HLA-typed donors comprised approximately 290 gigabases of sequencing data and tens of millions of unique TCR sequences. Among the roughly 400 genotyped donors, around 81% belonged to the genetic ancestry cluster associated with self-reported Caucasian donors. The study aimed to test whether cataloging public T cell receptors could reveal signatures of past pathogen exposure. The study used immunosequencing to profile the T cell repertoires of some 600 subjects and linked those repertoires to cytomegalovirus serostatus. In addition to the first cohort of 666 subjects, a separate validation cohort of about 120 different subjects was used. To predict cytomegalovirus infection status, the study combined high-throughput TCR immunosequencing, statistical association of individual TCRs with disease status, and machine learning. In a later analysis, previously published TCR beta repertoires from roughly 710 donors were re-analyzed and high-resolution HLA genotyping was added so that TCR occurrence patterns could be studied. In the later analysis, no new phenotypic data were used to find candidate immune exposures; instead, reliance was placed on TCR beta sequences and their occurrence across donors. In an earlier analysis of roughly 580 of the donors, high-throughput TCR beta sequencing was used to judge whether each TCR beta V gene segment behaved as functional or pseudogenic. Donor age, sex, ethnicity and CMV serostatus were compiled alongside the repertoire data. A later genetic analysis used genome-wide SNP genotypes for about 60% of the roughly 670 donors, treating that subset as a discovery cohort. All discovery cohort repertoires had been generated using a single sequencing platform. HLA typing included class I and class II loci at four-digit resolution. Typing coverage differed by locus: A, B, C, DRB1 and DQB1 were typed in about 620-640 donors, DQA1 in 522, DPA1 in some 600, and DPB1 in 400 to 480. Five DR-DQ haplotypes were handled as single units for association and clustering, since linkage in the cohort was strong. On average, roughly 240,000 unique TCR beta nucleotide sequences were sequenced per donor among about 400 genotyped donors of the cohort, with around 19% of those sequences being non-productive. Study-wide findings and limitations: A further reported finding was that TCR beta sequences accurately predicted the HLA-A and HLA-B alleles for most subjects in the first cohort. Because counts were too low, approximately 18 rarely observed V segments, including chromosome 9 orphons, were excluded from the earlier analysis of around 590 of the donors. In a later genetic analysis, a missense DCLRE1C variant was associated with V-gene and J-gene trimming of TCR beta chains, and the association was replicated in an independent cohort. According to a later analysis, TCR association rates differed among HLA loci, with DRB1 alleles showing the most associated TCRs and HLA-C alleles showing the fewest. A cluster of highly shared sequence variants was judged likely to be a technical artifact of the sequencing pipeline. Because HLA typing was missing for some donors at each locus, association tests included only the typed subset. Only TCR beta chains were sequenced in this cohort, and the absence of alpha or paired-chain data limited detectable features. A later analysis found that most CMV-associated TCR beta chains appeared HLA-restricted, with HLA associations seemingly driven largely by CMV exposure. According to a later genetic analysis, donors in an Asian-associated ancestry cluster had fewer N-insertions in productive TCRs than the roughly 670-donor mean. Most TCR sequences were seen in very few donors, while some public TCRs were found in many individuals. In a later analysis, HLA-associated TCR beta chains were found to be more clonally expanded and to have lower generation probabilities than equally common non-associated chains. In an earlier analysis of some 550 of the donors, most TCR beta V segments were observed in productive rearrangements about 90% or about 30% of the time, broadly matching IMGT annotations. Several of the top co-occurrence clusters appeared to be linked to parvovirus B19, influenza, CMV and Epstein-Barr virus, according to a later analysis. In a later analysis, about 17,000 TCR beta sequences were associated with specific HLA alleles at a false discovery rate of 0.05. Sequencing depth was assumed to be roughly uniform across donors in the presence/absence analyses, though that assumption may not hold. Strong co-occurrence of HLA alleles, especially DR and DQ, made assigning TCR associations to individual alleles difficult. Linkage disequilibrium might explain the correlated functional status among segregating V segments, but an unknown experimental factor could not be ruled out. In vitro tests confirmed that three of the cytomegalovirus-associated TCR beta chains recognize cytomegalovirus antigens. The classifier was reported to diagnose cytomegalovirus status with high specificity and sensitivity in both the original and validation cohorts. Because the 87-base-pair reads could not distinguish some IMGT-functional V segments, including TRBV6-2 and TRBV6-3, those segments were excluded. CMV serostatus was the only immune exposure information available for the cohort. According to the authors, the approach could potentially be generalized to other disease states and immunological phenotypes. In the study, some 160 TCR beta chains were listed as associated with cytomegalovirus.

On this clone itself: Its antigen is still unknown. Per-base qualities were not stored, and no clone one base away is much larger.

The library came from the immunoSEQ multiplex PCR assay. For the multiplex PCR, a mixture combining 60 forward primers for TCR Vbeta segments and 13 reverse primers for TCR Jbeta segments was used. A multiplex PCR assay on genomic DNA amplified the CDR3 region of rearranged TCR beta genes. On the Illumina HiSeq System, the amplified TCR beta libraries were sequenced as 87-base-pair reads. Concerning the study's data processing: Across the roughly 700 repertoires, a later analysis counted around 80 million unique TCR beta chains, approximately 10 million of which were shared by at least two donors. To remove PCR and sequencing errors, raw reads were error-corrected and collapsed into unique sequences using a nearest-neighbor algorithm that merged closely related sequences. To assign V, D and J gene segments, CDR3 sequences were aligned to IMGT reference sequences. For a sequence to be retained, a match of at least six nucleotides to both a V gene segment and a J gene segment was required. Rearrangements were called productive when the CDR3 lacked stop codons and stayed in frame with V and J; all others were non-productive. CDR3 was defined according to IMGT convention as the region running from the second conserved V-encoded cysteine to the conserved J-encoded phenylalanine. In an earlier analysis of around 600 of the donors, sequences lacking an unambiguous match to a single V gene segment were excluded. In an earlier analysis of 500 to 750 of the donors, V segments were called functional above 56.7% productive rearrangements and were called segregating when the between-donor standard deviation exceeded 5%. A statistical classification framework was built to diagnose cytomegalovirus status from the catalog of TCR beta chain sequences. A later analysis assigned V and J genes by comparing TCR nucleotide sequences with IMGT/GENE-DB human TR gene sequences. The TCRdist pipeline was used in a later analysis to assign CDR3 sequences and most-parsimonious VDJ recombination scenarios. In a later analysis, each TCR beta chain was defined by its CDR3 amino acid sequence together with its V-gene family, and reads lacking a unique V-gene family were excluded. As a way to deal with suspected cross-contamination and a sequencing artifact, a later analysis dropped 450 to 600 nucleotide sequences that were highly shared and had low generation probability. In a later analysis, a clonal expansion index for each public chain was calculated from normalized within-repertoire ranks of inferred template counts. In a later analysis, generation probabilities were computed using a VDJ recombination model fitted to out-of-frame rearrangements, and the results were checked against IGoR. In a later analysis, hypergeometric tests were used to score TCR-TCR, TCR-HLA and TCR-CMV co-occurrence, with a repertoire-size bias correction applied to TCR pairs. In a later analysis, false discovery rates were estimated by permuting HLA or CMV assignments 20 times. In a later analysis, co-occurring TCRs were grouped using DBSCAN, and TCRdist sequence similarity was added for clustering within HLA-allele-positive subsets. Co-occurrence clustering excluded repertoires with fewer than 30,000 or more than 120,000 public chains, plus five with anomalous nucleotide sharing. TCRdb carries this immuneACCESS record with in-frame sequences only. Its versions omit some clonotypes, under half of them owing to an unresolved V gene in the studies checked, with the rest unexplained. The V and J calls and clone size were taken over from that table, and D and trimming were inferred from the DNA. This sample comprises about 200,000 clones, 70% to 85% of them detected only once. The ten largest make up approximately 0.092% of the sample.

There are 12 amino acids in the CDR3, from cysteine to phenylalanine inclusive. Left in the record is the CDR3 DNA by itself, 36 bases read in frame from the first base. Between the V and J ends, shortened by 4 bases and 6 bases respectively, the junction contains 6 bases. CDR1 and CDR2, per the germline V gene, are SGHTA and FQGTGA. The cohort was made up of hundreds of healthy bone marrow donors. Cohort members were all nominally healthy when sampled, although unrecorded immune exposures were likely present. The donor tested CMV seronegative and was one of the 352 seronegative cohort members. A peripheral blood sample was collected from each donor, and TCR beta sequencing was performed on peripheral blood mononuclear cells. Genomic DNA extraction from the blood cell samples was performed with the Qiagen DNeasy Blood Extraction Kit.

The sequence joins TRBV7-3 to TRBJ2-2; the D gene is unclear. This clonotype originated in a boy aged 2 to 10 in good health and CMV-seronegative. Sequences were obtained from PBMCs. The DNA sequence is as follows: TGTGCCAGCAGCTCGTCCGCCGGGGAGCTGTTTTTT. This codes for CASSSSAGELFF.